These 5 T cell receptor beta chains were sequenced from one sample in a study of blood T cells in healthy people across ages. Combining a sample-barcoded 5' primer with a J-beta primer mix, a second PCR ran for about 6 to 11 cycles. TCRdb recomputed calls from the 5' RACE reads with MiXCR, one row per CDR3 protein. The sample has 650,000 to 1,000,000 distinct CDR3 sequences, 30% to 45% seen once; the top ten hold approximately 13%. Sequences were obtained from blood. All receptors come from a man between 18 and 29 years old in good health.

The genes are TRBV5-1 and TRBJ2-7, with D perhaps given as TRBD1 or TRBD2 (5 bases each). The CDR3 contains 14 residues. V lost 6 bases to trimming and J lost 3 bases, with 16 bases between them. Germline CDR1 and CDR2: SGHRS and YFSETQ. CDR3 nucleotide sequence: TGCGCCAGCACGTCCCGGGACGGAGTCTACGAGCAGTACTTC. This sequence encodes CASTSRDGVYEQYF.

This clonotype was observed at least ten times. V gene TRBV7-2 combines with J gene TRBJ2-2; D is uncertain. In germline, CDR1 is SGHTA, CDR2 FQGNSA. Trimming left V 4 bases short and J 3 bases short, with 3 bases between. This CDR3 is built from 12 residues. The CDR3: CASSSYTGELFF. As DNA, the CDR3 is TGTGCCAGCAGCTCTTACACCGGGGAGCTGTTTTTT.

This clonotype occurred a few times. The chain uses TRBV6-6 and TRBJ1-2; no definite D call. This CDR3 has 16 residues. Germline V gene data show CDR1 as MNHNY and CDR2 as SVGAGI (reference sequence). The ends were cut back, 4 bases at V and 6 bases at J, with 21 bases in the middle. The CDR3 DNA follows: TGTGCCAGCAGTTCTCCCCTGTCAGGCTCCGCGGATGGCTACACCTTC. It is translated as CASSSPLSGSADGYTF.

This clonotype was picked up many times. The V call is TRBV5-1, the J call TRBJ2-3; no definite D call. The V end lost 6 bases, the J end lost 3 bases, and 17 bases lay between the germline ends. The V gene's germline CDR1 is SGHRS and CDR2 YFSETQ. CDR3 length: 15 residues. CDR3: CASKFEPGLTDTQYF. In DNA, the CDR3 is TGCGCCAGCAAATTCGAGCCGGGTTTGACAGATACGCAGTATTTT. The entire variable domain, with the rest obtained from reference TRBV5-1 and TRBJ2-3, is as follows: KAGVTQTPRYLIKTRGQQVTLSCSPISGHRSVSWYQQTPGQGLQFLFEYFSETQRNKGNFPGRFSGRQFSNSRSEMNVSTLELGDSALYLCASKFEPGLTDTQYFGPGTRLTVL.

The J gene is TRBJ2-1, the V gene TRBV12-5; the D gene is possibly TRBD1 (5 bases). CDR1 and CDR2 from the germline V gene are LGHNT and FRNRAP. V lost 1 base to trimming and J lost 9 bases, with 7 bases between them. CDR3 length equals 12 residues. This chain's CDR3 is CASGLEGLEQFF. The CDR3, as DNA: TGTGCTAGTGGTTTGGAGGGGCTTGAGCAGTTCTTC.